This TCR beta chain was sequenced for a study of blood T cell repertoires in COVID-19. Study as a whole: Donors in the United States, Italy and Spain gave samples during acute or convalescent COVID-19. T cells, B-cell-depleted T cells, or PBMCs provided the cDNA or gDNA that served as material.

As originally analysed: Scientists estimated how many nucleated cells there were by amplifying reference gene primers. This table comes from immunoSEQ multiplex PCR, and its TCRdb copy is limited to in-frame clones, with some not included. Clone size and V and J calls were adopted from that table, with D and trimming inferred from the DNA. The sample consists of 95,000 to 150,000 clones, approximately 81% of them appearing once. This CDR3 contains 19 residues. V lost 5 bases, J lost 8 bases, and 22 bases stayed unmatched. The germline CDR1 and CDR2 sequences are SEHNR and FQNEAQ (reference sequence).

The chain has TRBV7-9 and TRBJ2-1; 9 bases are shared with TRBD2. Material for sequencing was peripheral blood. The clonotype was recovered from a man in his 60s with acute or convalescent COVID-19. The CDR3 loop reads CASSTEEIVAGGPIDEQFF. CDR3 DNA: TGTGCCAGCAGCACAGAAGAAATCGTGGCGGGAGGGCCCATAGATGAGCAGTTCTTC.